The 8 T cell receptor beta chains below come from one sample, sequenced in a study of identical twins. Using its own MiXCR run on the 5' RACE reads, TCRdb lists one record per CDR3 protein. The sample consists of approximately 700,000 distinct CDR3 sequences, around 6% of them appearing once. The sequenced sample consisted of naive T cells sorted from blood. The receptors shown here come from a young man in good health.

This clonotype was recorded at least ten times. This chain uses TRBV29-1 with TRBJ1-2; no firm D call. CDR1 is SQVTM and CDR2 is ANQGSEA in the germline V gene. Trimming shortened V by 4 bases and J by 5 bases, and 8 bases separated the two germline ends. This CDR3 has 11 residues. CDR3 DNA: TGCAGCGTTGCCTCGAATTATGGCTACACCTTC. The encoded protein is CSVASNYGYTF.

This clonotype has just a few counts. The chain employs TRBV14 and TRBJ1-2, with D unclear. The V end was cut by 2 bases, the J end by 0 bases, with 13 bases between. Germline CDR1 and CDR2: SGHDN and FVKESK. There are 16 residues in the CDR3. Here the CDR3 DNA reads TGTGCCAGCAGCCAACCAGACCTCGGCTCTAACTATGGCTACACCTTC. This gives the protein CASSQPDLGSNYGYTF.

This clonotype has ten or more counts. The V gene is TRBV15, the J gene TRBJ2-7; tentatively, D is TRBD1 or TRBD2 (6 bases each). Germline CDR1 is LNHNV and CDR2 is YYDKDF (reference sequence). This CDR3 spans 14 amino acids. Deletions cut 1 base from V and 5 bases from J, with 12 bases between. The CDR3 nucleotides are TGTGCCACCAGCAGAGTACCCGGGGGCGACGAGCAGTACGTC. This sequence encodes CATSRVPGGDEQYV.

The table lists this clonotype with a few counts. This sequence joins TRBV21-1 and TRBJ2-2; the table's D call, TRBD2, was not checked against the DNA. TRBV21-1 is assigned pseudogene status. There are 16 residues in the CDR3. The CDR3 spells CASSKRLALPTGELFF. CDR3 DNA: TGTGCCAGCAGCAAGCGTCTAGCCCTCCCCACCGGGGAGCTGTTTTTT.

This clonotype was detected many times. The chain combines TRBV7-9 with TRBJ2-2; 9 nucleotides line up with TRBD1. J lost 6 bases, V lost 5 bases, and 7 bases had no gene match. The germline CDR1 and CDR2 sequences are SEHNR and FQNEAQ (reference sequence). CDR3 length: 15 residues. The CDR3 spells CASSPRTGEPGELFF. The CDR3 nucleotides read TGTGCCAGCAGCCCGCGGACAGGGGAACCCGGGGAGCTGTTTTTT.

This clonotype was detected only a few times. This sequence joins TRBV19 and TRBJ2-2, with D hard to call. The CDR3 length is 15 residues. Germline V lookup: CDR1 LNHDA, CDR2 SQIVND (reference sequence). The germline V and J ends were trimmed by 6 bases and 0 bases, with 11 bases remaining between them. Here the CDR3 reads CASRPGSPNTGELFF. CDR3 bases: TGTGCCAGTAGGCCAGGTTCCCCGAACACCGGGGAGCTGTTTTTT. The full variable domain, rest sourced from reference TRBV19 and TRBJ2-2, is DGGITQSPKYLFRKEGQNVTLSCEQNLNHDAMYWYRQDPGQGLRLIYYSQIVNDFQKGDIAEGYSVSREKKESFPLTVTSAQKNPTAFYLCASRPGSPNTGELFFGEGSRLTVL.

A few counts support this clonotype. The V gene is TRBV10-2, the J gene TRBJ2-7; 8 bases are shared with TRBD1. Germline V gene data show CDR1 as WSHSY and CDR2 as SAAADI. V shed 5 bases and J 0 bases; nucleotides not matched to a gene: 9. The CDR3 totals 16 residues. This CDR3 is CASSTPRQGSSYEQYF. Written as DNA, the CDR3 is TGCGCCAGCAGTACACCTAGACAGGGGAGCTCCTACGAGCAGTACTTC.

This clonotype was detected ten times or more. The rearrangement joins TRBV15 to TRBJ2-1; 8 bases are a match to TRBD1. V lost 5 bases and J lost 9; bases outside the gene matches: 9. Germline V gene sequence: CDR1 LNHNV, CDR2 YYDKDF (reference sequence). This CDR3 has 14 residues. The CDR3 sequence: CATSVGGQGFEQFF. The CDR3 DNA reads as TGTGCCACCAGCGTCGGAGGACAGGGATTTGAGCAGTTCTTC.